Below, 25 T cell receptor beta chains from the same sample are listed, as sequenced in a study of T-cell memory formation after mild COVID-19. TCRdb used MiXCR to reprocess the 5' RACE reads, holding one entry per CDR3 protein. This table holds a few hundred thousand distinct CDR3 sequences, 15% to 20% found once. The sample consisted of PBMCs or a T cell subset sorted from them (not recorded which). These TCRs come from a man between 18 and 29 years old who had mild COVID-19 (a few samples of this study predate the infection). Cell type and time point are not known.

This clonotype has more than one count but fewer than ten. The chain combines TRBV11-2 with TRBJ2-7, with D perhaps matching TRBD2 (6 bases). Per the germline V gene, CDR1 is SGHAT and CDR2 is FQNNGV. There are 15 residues in the CDR3. Between the trimmed V and J ends, which lost 4 bases and 2 bases, there was a span of 15 bases. The CDR3 DNA reads as TGTGCCAGCAGCTCGAGTTGGAGGGGACCCTACGAGCAGTACTTC. It specifies CASSSSWRGPYEQYF.

The CDR3 sequence is CSAGVGGETQYF. The CDR3 DNA is TGCAGTGCCGGGGTAGGAGGAGAGACCCAGTACTTC. The V gene is TRBV20-1, the J gene TRBJ2-5; tentative D call: TRBD2 (5 bases). The germline V gene has CDR1 DFQATT and CDR2 SNEGSKA (reference sequence). There are 12 residues in the CDR3. The germline V and J ends were trimmed by 6 bases and 4 bases, with 12 bases remaining between them.

The rearrangement uses TRBV4-1 and TRBJ2-1; TRBD1 is a possible D gene (5 bases). V lost 0 bases, J lost 6 bases, and 12 bases lay in between. This CDR3 has 15 amino acids. CDR1 is MGHRA and CDR2 is YSYEKL in the germline V gene. CDR3 sequence: CASSQEHSRANEQFF. CDR3 sequence (DNA): TGCGCCAGCAGCCAAGAGCACAGCAGGGCCAATGAGCAGTTCTTC.

The chain employs TRBV5-6 and TRBJ2-7, with 7 bases lining up with TRBD1. The V segment lost 7 bases and the J segment 5 bases; nucleotides outside the gene matches: 3. Germline CDR1 reads SGHDT; CDR2 reads YYEEEE. This CDR3 is built from 11 residues. CDR3 sequence: CASPQGNEQYV. CDR3 DNA: TGTGCCAGCCCACAGGGGAACGAGCAGTACGTC.

This clonotype was observed a handful of times. The rearrangement uses TRBV7-9 and TRBJ2-7, with D perhaps being TRBD1 or TRBD2 (6 bases each). V lost 5 bases to trimming and J lost 3 bases, with 17 bases between them. Per germline, CDR1 SEHNR and CDR2 FQNEAQ (reference sequence). This CDR3 contains 15 residues. CDR3 in DNA: TGTGCCAGCAGCACGGGGGCAGGGCCACTCTACGAGCAGTACTTC. This encodes CASSTGAGPLYEQYF.

This clonotype was seen only a few times. J is TRBJ1-3 and V is TRBV10-3; weak D call: TRBD1 (6 bases). V was clipped by 10 bases and J by 4 bases, with 14 bases between them. CDR1 and CDR2 (germline): ENHRY, SYGVKD. This CDR3 has 13 amino acids. CDR3: CATYPGEGNTIYF. The CDR3 DNA is TGTGCCACCTACCCAGGGGAGGGAAACACCATATATTTT.

The chain carries TRBV6-5 and TRBJ2-7, with a weak D call TRBD2 (5 bases). Per germline, CDR1 MNHEY and CDR2 SVGAGI. This CDR3 is built from 19 residues. Trimming pared 2 bases from V and 3 bases from J, leaving 26 bases between. This CDR3 reads CASSYTSNPDSRRGYEQYF. The CDR3 coding sequence is TGTGCCAGCAGTTACACCTCTAACCCGGACTCCCGAAGAGGCTACGAGCAGTACTTC.

The rearrangement links TRBV7-8 to TRBJ2-7; D remains unclear. The V gene's germline CDR1 is SGHVS and CDR2 FQNEAQ. V was shortened by 5 bases and J by 4 bases, with 18 bases between the two germline ends. The CDR3 consists of 15 residues. The CDR3 protein is CASSPGRAGRYEQYF. The CDR3 nucleotides are TGTGCCAGCAGCCCCGGCCGAGCAGGAAGGTACGAGCAGTACTTC.

V usage is TRBV20-1 and J usage is TRBJ2-5, with no clear D. This CDR3 spans 14 amino acids. Trimming stripped 4 bases from V and 3 bases from J, with 15 bases between. Germline V lookup: CDR1 DFQATT, CDR2 SNEGSKA (reference sequence). The CDR3 region is CSAIVSDREETQYF. CDR3 coding DNA: TGCAGTGCTATAGTGTCCGATCGGGAAGAGACCCAGTACTTC.

This clonotype has only a few counts. The CDR3 sequence: CASSQDRVGYEQYF. Written as DNA, the CDR3 is TGCGCCAGCAGCCAAGACAGGGTCGGTTACGAGCAGTACTTC. The chain links TRBV4-3 to TRBJ2-7; maybe TRBD1 (5 bases). Germline V gene sequence: CDR1 LGHNA, CDR2 YSLEER. The germline V and J ends were trimmed by 0 bases and 4 bases, with 10 bases remaining between them. The CDR3 sequence is 14 residues long.

The table lists this clonotype with a few counts. This chain links TRBV7-2 with TRBJ1-5; 9 nucleotides align to TRBD1. The CDR3 sequence is 16 residues long. CDR1 and CDR2 (germline): SGHTA, FQGNSA. J gave up 7 bases and V 1 base, and 8 bases lay outside the gene matches. This CDR3 is CASSLVATGGSQPQHF. In DNA form, the CDR3 reads TGTGCCAGCAGCTTAGTGGCGACAGGGGGTAGCCAGCCCCAGCATTTT.

The rearrangement links TRBV18 to TRBJ1-3, with TRBD1 matching 8 bases. Germline assignment: CDR1 KGHSH and CDR2 LQKENI. After removal of 0 bases from V and 3 bases from J, the junction contained 4 bases not matched to a gene. CDR3 size: 16 residues. For the CDR3, the DNA is TGTGCCAGCTCACCACCCGGGACAGGCCATGGAAACACCATATATTTT. Its protein is CASSPPGTGHGNTIYF.

The chain couples TRBV12-3 or TRBV12-4 to TRBJ2-2; the match to TRBD1 covers 9 bases. CDR3 length equals 15 residues. After removal of 6 bases from V and 5 bases from J, the junction contained 7 bases not matched to a gene. CDR3 protein: CASSPRDRVTGELFF. CDR3 nucleotides: TGTGCCAGCAGCCCCCGGGACAGGGTGACCGGGGAGCTGTTTTTT.

As concerns this clonotype: This sequence may be a read error, since a much larger clone differs from it by one base. The CDR3 bases are TGTGCCAGCACCAACAATCCTAATGAAGAACTGTTTTTT. Protein: CASTNNPNEELFF. V and J are TRBV7-9 and TRBJ1-4, with D uncertain. Germline V gives CDR1 SEHNR, CDR2 FQNEAQ (reference sequence). There are 13 residues in the CDR3.

V gene TRBV19 combines with J gene TRBJ1-2; D gene unclear. This CDR3 has 14 residues. Germline CDR1 LNHDA, CDR2 SQIVND (reference sequence). V lost 1 base and J lost 4, with 10 bases in between. The CDR3 nucleotides are TGTGCCAGTAGTATAGTCGCCAGCAGCTATGGCTACACCTTC. It translates to CASSIVASSYGYTF.

Here the CDR3 reads CAIRRVGDTQYF. Here the CDR3 DNA reads TGTGCCATCAGGAGAGTGGGGGATACGCAGTATTTT. V usage is TRBV10-3 and J usage is TRBJ2-3; D is undetermined. Trimming removed 6 bases from V and 6 bases from J, with 10 bases in between. Germline V gene sequence: CDR1 ENHRY, CDR2 SYGVKD. The CDR3 length is 12 residues.

This chain joins TRBV7-8 and TRBJ1-2; D is ambiguous. CDR1 and CDR2 (germline): SGHVS, FQNEAQ. The CDR3 totals 12 residues. Deletions cut 5 bases from V and 7 bases from J, with 11 bases between. CDR3 in DNA: TGTGCCAGCAGCCTTTCAGGTCCTGGCTACACCTTC. Translated: CASSLSGPGYTF.

This clonotype appeared a few times. The gene calls are TRBV27 and TRBJ2-1; D gene uncertain. V lost 3 bases to trimming and J lost 14 bases, with 17 bases between them. The CDR3 is made up of 13 amino acids. CDR1 and CDR2 from the germline V gene are MNHEY and SMNVEV (reference sequence). The CDR3 nucleotides are TGTGCCAGCAGTTTCGAGACCCCGAGCAAGAAGTTCTTC. This encodes CASSFETPSKKFF.

This clonotype was counted a few times. This chain uses TRBV20-1 with TRBJ2-3, with a tentative D call TRBD2 (6 bases). The ends were cut back, 0 bases at V and 3 bases at J, with 13 bases in the middle. The CDR3 loop spans 15 amino acids. Per germline, CDR1 DFQATT and CDR2 SNEGSKA (reference sequence). CDR3 in amino acids: CSARDRRTTTDTQYF. The CDR3 coding sequence is TGCAGTGCTAGAGATAGAAGGACTACGACAGATACGCAGTATTTT.

The J gene is TRBJ2-3, the V gene TRBV27; 7 bases line up with TRBD1. This CDR3 spans 12 amino acids. Trimming cost V 9 bases and J 13 bases; bases outside gene matches: 13. Germline CDR1 is MNHEY and CDR2 is SMNVEV (reference sequence). The CDR3 region has the DNA TGTGCCAGTGCCGGTCCGAGGACAGGAAAGTATTTT. As protein: CASAGPRTGKYF.

V and J are TRBV28 and TRBJ1-1, with D perhaps TRBD1 (5 bases). In germline, CDR1 is MDHEN, CDR2 SYDVKM. The CDR3 has 16 residues. V gave up 5 bases and J gave up 0 bases, with 16 bases separating them. CDR3 in DNA: TGTGCCAGCAGTCCCAGGTGGGGCAGCATGAACACTGAAGCTTTCTTT. Its protein is CASSPRWGSMNTEAFF.

This clonotype has more than one count but fewer than ten. The genes are TRBV4-3 and TRBJ2-2; D may be TRBD2 (6 bases). V dropped 5 bases and J dropped 6 bases, with 19 bases sitting between them. The CDR3 loop spans 16 amino acids. CDR1 and CDR2 (germline): LGHNA, YSLEER. The CDR3 nucleotides read TGCGCCAGCAGCGCCCTCGGGGTCGGGGGTGCCGGGGAGCTGTTTTTT. This encodes CASSALGVGGAGELFF.

J is TRBJ2-5 and V is TRBV4-3; weak D call: TRBD1 (5 bases). The germline CDR1 and CDR2 sequences are LGHNA and YSLEER. The CDR3 runs to 15 residues. Trimming shortened V by 0 bases and J by 7 bases, and 15 bases separated the two germline ends. This CDR3 is CASSQDQLITGTQYF. The CDR3 nucleotides are TGCGCCAGCAGCCAAGACCAGCTTATAACAGGGACCCAGTACTTC.

The chain combines TRBV6-2 or TRBV6-3 with TRBJ1-1, with 10 nucleotides matching TRBD1. V was clipped by 11 bases and J by 4 bases; unmatched bases: 7. From germline, CDR1 is MNHEY and CDR2 SVGEGT. This CDR3 spans 13 amino acids. CDR3 loop: CAARQGAATEAFF. The DNA for the CDR3 is TGTGCCGCGCGACAGGGGGCGGCCACTGAAGCTTTCTTT.

The J gene is TRBJ1-5, the V gene TRBV7-2; TRBD1 matches at 11 bases. Germline V gene data show CDR1 as SGHTA and CDR2 as FQGNSA. This CDR3 contains 16 residues. V lost 1 base, J lost 8 bases, and 7 bases stayed unmatched. CDR3 protein: CASSLVYGTGGKPQHF. The CDR3 DNA follows: TGTGCCAGCAGCTTAGTCTACGGGACAGGGGGGAAGCCCCAGCATTTT.